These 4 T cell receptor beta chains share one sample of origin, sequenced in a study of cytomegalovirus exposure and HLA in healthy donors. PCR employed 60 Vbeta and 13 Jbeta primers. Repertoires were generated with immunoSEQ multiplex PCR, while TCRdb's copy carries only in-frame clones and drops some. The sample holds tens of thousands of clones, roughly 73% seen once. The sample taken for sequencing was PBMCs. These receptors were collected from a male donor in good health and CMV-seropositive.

CDR3 nucleotide sequence: TGTGCCAGCAGCTCCGGGGGGAGCAGCACAGATACGCAGTATTTT. It is translated as CASSSGGSSTDTQYF. This chain joins TRBV5-6 and TRBJ2-3, with TRBD2 matching over 7 bases. From germline, CDR1 is SGHDT and CDR2 YYEEEE. Trimming removed 3 bases from V and 0 bases from J; junction bases left unmatched: 4. The CDR3 covers 15 residues.

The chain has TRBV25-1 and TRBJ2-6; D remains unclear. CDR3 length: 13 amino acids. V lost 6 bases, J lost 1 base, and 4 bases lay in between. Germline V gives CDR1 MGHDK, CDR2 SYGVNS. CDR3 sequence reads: CASSPSGANVLTF. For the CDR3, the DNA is TGTGCCAGCAGCCCGTCTGGGGCCAACGTCCTGACTTTC.

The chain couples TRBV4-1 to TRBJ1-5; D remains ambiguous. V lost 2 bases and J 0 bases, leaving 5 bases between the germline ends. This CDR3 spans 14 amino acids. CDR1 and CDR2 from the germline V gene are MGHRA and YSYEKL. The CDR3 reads CASSQSNSNQPQHF. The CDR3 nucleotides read TGCGCCAGCAGCCAATCAAATAGCAATCAGCCCCAGCATTTT.

CDR3 sequence (DNA): TGTGCCAGCAGCACACCGCTAGCGGGGGTTAGCCCCTCCAATGAGCAGTTCTTC. Protein product: CASSTPLAGVSPSNEQFF. The chain combines TRBV7-2 with TRBJ2-1, with TRBD2 matching 10 bases. The junction had 16 bases not matched to a gene; V was cut back by 5 bases and J by 6 bases. There are 18 residues in the CDR3. From germline, CDR1 is SGHTA and CDR2 FQGNSA.